This record looks at one T cell receptor beta chain sequence and its context. The time point: baseline, week 1 (first vaccination visit). As for treatment: pre-vaccination baseline after standard-of-care therapy. The junction had 5 bases not matched to a gene; V was cut back by 0 bases and J by 3 bases. The CDR3 covers 15 residues. The germline V gene has CDR1 SGHVS and CDR2 FNYEAQ. This sample was taken from a study of a mutant IDH1 vaccine in newly diagnosed glioma. The overall study: Patients arrived already treated with radiotherapy, temozolomide, or both, most having had both.

Only in-frame clones appear in the TCRdb table, and some are missing; sequencing was by immunoSEQ multiplex PCR. The table shows roughly 71,000 clones, with approximately 86% occurring only once. This TCR was recovered from a man under 40 with glioma. V gene TRBV7-6 combines with J gene TRBJ2-7; TRBD1 matches 7 bases. The sequencing here drew on PBMCs, taken from a glioma patient treated with radiotherapy, temozolomide or both. In DNA, the CDR3 is TGTGCCAGCAGCTTAGCGACAGGGCCCTTCTACGAGCAGTACTTC. Translated: CASSLATGPFYEQYF.